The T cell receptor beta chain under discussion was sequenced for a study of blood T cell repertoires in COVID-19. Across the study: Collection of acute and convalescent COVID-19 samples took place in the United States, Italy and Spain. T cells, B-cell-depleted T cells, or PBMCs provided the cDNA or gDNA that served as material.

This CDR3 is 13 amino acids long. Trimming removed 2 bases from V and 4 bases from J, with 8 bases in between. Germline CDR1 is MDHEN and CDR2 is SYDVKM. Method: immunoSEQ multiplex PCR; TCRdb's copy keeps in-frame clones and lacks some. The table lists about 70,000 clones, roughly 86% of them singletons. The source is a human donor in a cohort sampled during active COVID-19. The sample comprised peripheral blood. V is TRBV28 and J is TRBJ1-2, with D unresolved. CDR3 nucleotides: TGTGCCAGCAGTTTAGGAGGGCCCTATGGCTACACCTTC. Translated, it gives CASSLGGPYGYTF.